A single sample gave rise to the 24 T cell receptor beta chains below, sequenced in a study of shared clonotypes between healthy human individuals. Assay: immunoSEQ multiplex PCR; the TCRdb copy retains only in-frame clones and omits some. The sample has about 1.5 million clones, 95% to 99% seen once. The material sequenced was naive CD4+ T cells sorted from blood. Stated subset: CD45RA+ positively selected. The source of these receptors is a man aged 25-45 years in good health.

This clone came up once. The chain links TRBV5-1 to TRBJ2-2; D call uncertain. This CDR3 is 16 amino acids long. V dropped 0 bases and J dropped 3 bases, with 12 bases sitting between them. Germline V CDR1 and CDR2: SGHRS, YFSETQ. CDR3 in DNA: TGCGCCAGCAGCTTGGGTGCCCAAGTGGACACCGGGGAGCTGTTTTTT. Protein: CASSLGAQVDTGELFF.

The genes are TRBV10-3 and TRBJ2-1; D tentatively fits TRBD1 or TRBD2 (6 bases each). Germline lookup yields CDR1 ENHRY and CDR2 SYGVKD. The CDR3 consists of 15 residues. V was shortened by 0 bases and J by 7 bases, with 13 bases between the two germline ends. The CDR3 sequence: CAISESGGGGNEQFF. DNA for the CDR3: TGTGCCATCAGTGAGTCTGGCGGAGGGGGAAATGAGCAGTTCTTC.

CDR3 region: CASRVLRVIGDEQYF. CDR3 DNA sequence: TGTGCCAGCAGAGTGTTACGAGTGATTGGGGACGAGCAGTACTTC. V usage is TRBV7-9 and J usage is TRBJ2-7; D gene uncertain. The CDR3 spans 15 residues. Germline CDR1 and CDR2: SEHNR and FQNEAQ (reference sequence). Trimming left V 6 bases short and J 5 bases short, with 20 bases between.

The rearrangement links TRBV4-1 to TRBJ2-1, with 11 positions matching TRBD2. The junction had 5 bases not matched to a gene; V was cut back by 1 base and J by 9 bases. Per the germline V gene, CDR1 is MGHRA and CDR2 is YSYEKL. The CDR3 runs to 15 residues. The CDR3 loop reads CASSQGLAGRAEQFF. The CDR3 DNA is TGCGCCAGCAGCCAAGGACTAGCGGGACGGGCTGAGCAGTTCTTC.

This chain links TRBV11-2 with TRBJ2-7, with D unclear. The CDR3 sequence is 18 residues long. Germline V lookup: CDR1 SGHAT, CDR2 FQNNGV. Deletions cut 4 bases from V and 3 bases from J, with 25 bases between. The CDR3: CASSSYILPWTDNYEQYF. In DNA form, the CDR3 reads TGTGCCAGCAGCTCATACATCCTACCCTGGACCGATAACTACGAGCAGTACTTC.

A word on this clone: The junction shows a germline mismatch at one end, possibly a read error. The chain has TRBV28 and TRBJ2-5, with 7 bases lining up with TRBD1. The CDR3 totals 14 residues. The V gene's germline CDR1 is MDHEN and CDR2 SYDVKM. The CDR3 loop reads CGGSDPGQPGLVNF. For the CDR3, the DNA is TGTGGGGGCTCGGACCCGGGACAGCCGGGCCTTGTAAACTTC.

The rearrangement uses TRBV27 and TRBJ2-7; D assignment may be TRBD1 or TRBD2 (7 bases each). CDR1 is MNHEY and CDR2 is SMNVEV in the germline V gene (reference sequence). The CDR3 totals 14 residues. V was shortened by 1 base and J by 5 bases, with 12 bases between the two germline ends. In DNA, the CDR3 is TGTGCCAGCAGTTTATATCAGGGGGGGGACGAGCAGTACTTC. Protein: CASSLYQGGDEQYF.

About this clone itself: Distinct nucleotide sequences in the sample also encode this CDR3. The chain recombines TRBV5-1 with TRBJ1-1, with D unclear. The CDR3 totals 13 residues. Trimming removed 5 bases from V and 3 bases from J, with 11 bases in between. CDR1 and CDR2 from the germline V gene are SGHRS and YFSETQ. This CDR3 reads CASSRGGDTEAFF. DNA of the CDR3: TGCGCCAGCAGTCGGGGAGGAGACACTGAAGCTTTCTTT.

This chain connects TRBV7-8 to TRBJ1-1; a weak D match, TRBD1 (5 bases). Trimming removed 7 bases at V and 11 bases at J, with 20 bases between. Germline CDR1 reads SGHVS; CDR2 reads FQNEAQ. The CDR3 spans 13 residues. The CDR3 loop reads CASTLGPGKKAFF. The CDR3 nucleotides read TGTGCCAGCACATTAGGCCCAGGGAAAAAGGCTTTCTTT.

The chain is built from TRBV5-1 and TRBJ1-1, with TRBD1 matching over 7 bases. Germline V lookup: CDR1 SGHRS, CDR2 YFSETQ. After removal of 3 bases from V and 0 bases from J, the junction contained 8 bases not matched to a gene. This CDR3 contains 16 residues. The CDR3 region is CASSWGQREMNTEAFF. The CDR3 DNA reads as TGCGCCAGCAGCTGGGGACAGCGAGAAATGAACACTGAAGCTTTCTTT. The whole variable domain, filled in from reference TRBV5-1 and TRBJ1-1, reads KAGVTQTPRYLIKTRGQQVTLSCSPISGHRSVSWYQQTPGQGLQFLFEYFSETQRNKGNFPGRFSGRQFSNSRSEMNVSTLELGDSALYLCASSWGQREMNTEAFFGQGTRLTVV.

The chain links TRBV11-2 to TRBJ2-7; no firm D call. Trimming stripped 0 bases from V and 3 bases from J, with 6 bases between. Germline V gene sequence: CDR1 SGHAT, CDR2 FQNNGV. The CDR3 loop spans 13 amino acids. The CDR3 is CASSLDPFYEQYF. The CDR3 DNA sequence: TGTGCCAGCAGCTTAGATCCTTTCTACGAGCAGTACTTC.

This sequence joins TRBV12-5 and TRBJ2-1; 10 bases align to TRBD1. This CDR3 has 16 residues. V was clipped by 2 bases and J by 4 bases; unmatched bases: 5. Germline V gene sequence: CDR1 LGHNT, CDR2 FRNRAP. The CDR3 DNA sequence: TGTGCTAGTGGTTTGACTTCGGGACAGGGGTACAATGAGCAGTTCTTC. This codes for CASGLTSGQGYNEQFF.

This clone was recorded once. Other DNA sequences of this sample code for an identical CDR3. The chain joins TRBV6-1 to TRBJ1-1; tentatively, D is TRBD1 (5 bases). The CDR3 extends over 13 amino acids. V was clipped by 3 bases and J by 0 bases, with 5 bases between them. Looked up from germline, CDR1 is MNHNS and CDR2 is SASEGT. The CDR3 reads CASSETVNTEAFF. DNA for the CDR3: TGTGCCAGCAGTGAGACAGTGAACACTGAAGCTTTCTTT.

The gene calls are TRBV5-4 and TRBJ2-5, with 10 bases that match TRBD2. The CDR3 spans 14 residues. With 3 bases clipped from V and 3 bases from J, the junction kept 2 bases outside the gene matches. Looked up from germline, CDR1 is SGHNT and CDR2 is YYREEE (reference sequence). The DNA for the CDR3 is TGTGCCAGCAGCTCGCTAGCGGGAGAAGAGACCCAGTACTTC. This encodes CASSSLAGEETQYF.

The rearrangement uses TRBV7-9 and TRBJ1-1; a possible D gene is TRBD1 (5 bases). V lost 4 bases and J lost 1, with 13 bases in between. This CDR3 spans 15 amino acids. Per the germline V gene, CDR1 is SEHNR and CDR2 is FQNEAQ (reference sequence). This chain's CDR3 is CASSSQRDSNTEAFF. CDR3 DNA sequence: TGTGCCAGCAGCTCTCAGCGGGACTCGAACACTGAAGCTTTCTTT.

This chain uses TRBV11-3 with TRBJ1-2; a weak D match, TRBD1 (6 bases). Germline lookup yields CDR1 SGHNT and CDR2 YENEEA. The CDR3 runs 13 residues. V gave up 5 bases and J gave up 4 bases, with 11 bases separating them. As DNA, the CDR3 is TGTGCCAGCAGCGCCGAGGGGGGCTATGGCTACACCTTC. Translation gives CASSAEGGYGYTF.

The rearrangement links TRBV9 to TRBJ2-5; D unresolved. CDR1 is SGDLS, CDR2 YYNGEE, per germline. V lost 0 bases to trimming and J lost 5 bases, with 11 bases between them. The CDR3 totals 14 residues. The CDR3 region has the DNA TGTGCCAGCAGCGTAGCCCTTAGTTCGGAGACCCAGTACTTC. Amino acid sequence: CASSVALSSETQYF.

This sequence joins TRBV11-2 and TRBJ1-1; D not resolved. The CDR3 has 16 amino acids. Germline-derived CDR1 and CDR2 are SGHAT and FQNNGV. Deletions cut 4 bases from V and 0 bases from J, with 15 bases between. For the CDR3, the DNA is TGTGCCAGCAGCTCTCGGGCAGGATTTATGAACACTGAAGCTTTCTTT. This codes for CASSSRAGFMNTEAFF. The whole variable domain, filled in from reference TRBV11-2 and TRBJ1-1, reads EAGVAQSPRYKIIEKRQSVAFWCNPISGHATLYWYQQILGQGPKLLIQFQNNGVVDDSQLPKDRFSAERLKGVDSTLKIQPAKLEDSAVYLCASSSRAGFMNTEAFFGQGTRLTVV.

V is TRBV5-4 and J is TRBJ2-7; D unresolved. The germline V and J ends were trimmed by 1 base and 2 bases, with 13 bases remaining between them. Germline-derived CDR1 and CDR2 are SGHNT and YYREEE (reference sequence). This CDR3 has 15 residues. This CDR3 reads CASSLIPGQPYEQYF. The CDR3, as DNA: TGTGCCAGCAGCTTGATCCCTGGGCAGCCCTACGAGCAGTACTTC.

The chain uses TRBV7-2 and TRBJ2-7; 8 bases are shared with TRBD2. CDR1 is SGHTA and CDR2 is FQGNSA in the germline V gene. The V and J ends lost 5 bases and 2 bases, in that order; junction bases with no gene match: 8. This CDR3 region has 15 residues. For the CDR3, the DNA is TGTGCCAGCAGCCGACTAACTAGCGGCCCCTACGAGCAGTACTTC. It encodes CASSRLTSGPYEQYF.

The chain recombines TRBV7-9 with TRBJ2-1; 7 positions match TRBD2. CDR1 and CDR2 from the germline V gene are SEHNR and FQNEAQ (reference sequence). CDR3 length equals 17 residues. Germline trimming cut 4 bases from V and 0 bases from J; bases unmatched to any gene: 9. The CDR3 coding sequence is TGTGCCAGCAGCTGGGCGGGGGTGCGTCCCTCCTACAATGAGCAGTTCTTC. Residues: CASSWAGVRPSYNEQFF.

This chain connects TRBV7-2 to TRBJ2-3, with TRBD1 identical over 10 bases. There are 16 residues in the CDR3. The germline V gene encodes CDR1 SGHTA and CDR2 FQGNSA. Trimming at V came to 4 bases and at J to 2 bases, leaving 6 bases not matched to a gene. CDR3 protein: CASSWTGGQDTDTQYF. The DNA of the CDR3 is TGTGCCAGCAGCTGGACAGGGGGTCAGGACACAGATACGCAGTATTTT.

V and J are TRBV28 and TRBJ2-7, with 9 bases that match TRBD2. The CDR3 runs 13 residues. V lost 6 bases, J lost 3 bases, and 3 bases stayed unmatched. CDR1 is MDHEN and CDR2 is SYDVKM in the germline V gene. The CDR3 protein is CASRISGSYEQYF. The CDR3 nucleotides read TGTGCCAGCAGAATTAGCGGGAGCTACGAGCAGTACTTC.

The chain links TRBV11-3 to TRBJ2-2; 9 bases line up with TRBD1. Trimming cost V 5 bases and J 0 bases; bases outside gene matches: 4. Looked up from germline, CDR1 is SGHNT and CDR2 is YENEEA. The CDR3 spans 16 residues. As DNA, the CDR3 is TGTGCCAGCAGCCGCACAGGGGGCGCGAACACCGGGGAGCTGTTTTTT. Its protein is CASSRTGGANTGELFF.